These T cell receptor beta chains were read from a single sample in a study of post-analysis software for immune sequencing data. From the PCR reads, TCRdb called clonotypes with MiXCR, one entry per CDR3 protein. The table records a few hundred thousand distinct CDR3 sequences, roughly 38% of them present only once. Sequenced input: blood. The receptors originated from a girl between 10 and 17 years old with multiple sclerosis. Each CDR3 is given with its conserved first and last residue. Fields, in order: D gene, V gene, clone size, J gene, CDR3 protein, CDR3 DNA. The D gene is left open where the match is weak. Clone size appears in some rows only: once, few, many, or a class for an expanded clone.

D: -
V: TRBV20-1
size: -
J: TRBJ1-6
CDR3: CSARYGGPKNSPLHF
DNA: TGCAGTGCCAGATATGGGGGACCCAAGAATTCACCCCTCCACTTT

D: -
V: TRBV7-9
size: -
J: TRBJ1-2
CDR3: CASSLATALGGGGYTF
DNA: TGTGCCAGCAGCTTAGCGACTGCCTTGGGGGGAGGTGGCTACACCTTC

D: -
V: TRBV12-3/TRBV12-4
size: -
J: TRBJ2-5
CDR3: CVSSYSRGGTQYF
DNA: TGTGTCAGCAGTTACTCCCGTGGGGGGACCCAGTACTTC

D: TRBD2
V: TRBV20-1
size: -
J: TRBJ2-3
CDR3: CSASFGLDLSTDTQYF
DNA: TGCAGTGCTAGCTTCGGACTAGACCTAAGCACGGATACGCAGTATTTT

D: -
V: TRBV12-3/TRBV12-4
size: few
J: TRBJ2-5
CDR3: CASSSPGIQGRETQYF
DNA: TGTGCCAGCAGCTCACCTGGGATCCAGGGGAGGGAGACCCAGTACTTC

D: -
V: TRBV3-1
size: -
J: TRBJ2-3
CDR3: CASSQAGTDTQYF
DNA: TGTGCCAGCAGCCAAGCGGGCACAGATACGCAGTATTTT

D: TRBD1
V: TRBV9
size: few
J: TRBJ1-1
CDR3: CASSGTGGGTEAFF
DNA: TGTGCCAGCAGCGGGACAGGGGGAGGAACTGAAGCTTTCTTT

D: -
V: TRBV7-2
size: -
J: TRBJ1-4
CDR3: CASSLAGARGEKLFF
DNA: TGTGCCAGCAGCTTAGCGGGGGCCCGGGGTGAAAAACTGTTTTTT

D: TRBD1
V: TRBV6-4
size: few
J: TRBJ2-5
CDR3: CASSGRRGRKTQYF
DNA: TGTGCCAGCAGTGGGCGCAGGGGGCGGAAGACCCAGTACTTC

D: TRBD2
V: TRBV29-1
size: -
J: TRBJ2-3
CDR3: CSVVFPSGGSTDTQYF
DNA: TGCAGCGTTGTATTCCCGAGCGGGGGTAGCACAGATACGCAGTATTTT

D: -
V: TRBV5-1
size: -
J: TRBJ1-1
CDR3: CASSLHGNTEAFF
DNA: TGCGCCAGCAGCTTGCATGGGAACACTGAAGCTTTCTTT

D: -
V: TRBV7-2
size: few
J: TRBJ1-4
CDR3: CASSLGGRPGKLFF
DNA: TGTGCCAGCAGCTTAGGAGGACGCCCGGGGAAACTGTTTTTT

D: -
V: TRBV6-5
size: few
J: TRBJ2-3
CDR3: CASSYSAGTTDTQYF
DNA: TGTGCCAGCAGTTACTCAGCGGGGACAACAGATACGCAGTATTTT

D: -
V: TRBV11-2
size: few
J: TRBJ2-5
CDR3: CASSHKFVASPVQETQYF
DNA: TGTGCCAGCTCTCATAAGTTTGTAGCATCCCCTGTTCAAGAGACCCAGTACTTC

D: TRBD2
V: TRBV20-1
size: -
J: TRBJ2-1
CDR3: CSARDRGGLYNEQFF
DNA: TGCAGTGCTAGGGACCGGGGGGGCCTATACAATGAGCAGTTCTTC

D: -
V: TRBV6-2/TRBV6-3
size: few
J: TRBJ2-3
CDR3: CASKNYQRNTDTQYF
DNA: TGTGCCAGCAAGAACTACCAGCGGAACACAGATACGCAGTATTTT

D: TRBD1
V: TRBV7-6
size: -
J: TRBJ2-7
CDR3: CASSRDRGKEQYF
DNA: TGTGCCAGCTCGCGGGACAGGGGTAAAGAGCAGTACTTC

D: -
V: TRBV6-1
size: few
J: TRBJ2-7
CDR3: CASSAWADPPYEQYF
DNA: TGTGCCAGCAGCGCCTGGGCCGACCCACCCTACGAGCAGTACTTC

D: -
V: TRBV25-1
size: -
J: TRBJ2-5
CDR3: CASSVIGQETQYF
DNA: TGTGCCAGCAGTGTTATTGGCCAAGAGACCCAGTACTTC

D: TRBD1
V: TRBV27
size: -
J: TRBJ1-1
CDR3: CASSLDRGGNTEAFF
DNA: TGTGCCAGCAGTTTGGACAGGGGAGGGAACACTGAAGCTTTCTTT

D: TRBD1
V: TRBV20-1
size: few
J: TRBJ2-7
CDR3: CSASGQGDTYEQYF
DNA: TGCAGTGCCTCGGGACAGGGAGACACCTACGAGCAGTACTTC

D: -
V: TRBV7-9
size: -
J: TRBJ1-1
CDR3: CASSWGRTEAFF
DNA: TGTGCCAGCAGCTGGGGGCGGACTGAAGCTTTCTTT

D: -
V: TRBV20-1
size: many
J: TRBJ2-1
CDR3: CSATRWPFGENEQFF
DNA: TGCAGTGCTACTAGATGGCCCTTCGGGGAAAATGAGCAGTTCTTC

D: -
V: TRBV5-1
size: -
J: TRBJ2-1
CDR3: CASSNGTGSLYNEQFF
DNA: TGCGCCAGCAGTAACGGGACGGGGAGCCTTTACAATGAGCAGTTCTTC

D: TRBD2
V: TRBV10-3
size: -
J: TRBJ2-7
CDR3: CAISGDSGAYEQYF
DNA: TGTGCCATCAGTGGGGATAGCGGGGCCTACGAGCAGTACTTC

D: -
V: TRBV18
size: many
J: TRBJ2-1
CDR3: CASSPGAGSLDEQFF
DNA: TGTGCCAGCTCACCAGGGGCAGGGTCTCTCGATGAGCAGTTCTTC

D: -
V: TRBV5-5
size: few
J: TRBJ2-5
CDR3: CASSLSTVETQYF
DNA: TGTGCCAGCAGCTTATCGACTGTAGAGACCCAGTACTTC